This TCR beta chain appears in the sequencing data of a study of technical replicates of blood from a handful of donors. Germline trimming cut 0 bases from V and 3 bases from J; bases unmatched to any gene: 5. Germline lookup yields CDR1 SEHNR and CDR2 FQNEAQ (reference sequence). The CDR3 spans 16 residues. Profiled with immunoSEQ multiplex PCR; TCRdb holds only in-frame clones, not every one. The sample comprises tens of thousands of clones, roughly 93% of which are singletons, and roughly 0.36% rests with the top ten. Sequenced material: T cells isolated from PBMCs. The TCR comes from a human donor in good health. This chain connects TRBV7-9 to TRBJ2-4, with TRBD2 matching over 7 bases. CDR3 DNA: TGTGCCAGCAGCTTAGCGATCGCGGGAGACAAAAACATTCAGTACTTC. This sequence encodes CASSLAIAGDKNIQYF.